Listed below are T cell receptor beta chains from one sample, sequenced in a study of patients and donors after allogeneic stem cell transplantation. TCRdb reanalysed the RT-PCR reads using MiXCR and keeps one entry per CDR3 protein. The sample lists 900,000 to 1,000,000 distinct CDR3 sequences; about a sixth were seen once. The sequencing input was blood, either unsorted or a sorted T cell fraction (not recorded which). The receptors here all came from a human donor who was either an allogeneic HSCT recipient or a stem cell or donor lymphocyte infusion donor (not recorded which). It is not recorded whose cells these are; they may come from a transplant donor. CDR3s include the opening cysteine and the closing phenylalanine or tryptophan. Each record gives: V gene, D gene, J gene, clone size, CDR3 DNA, CDR3 protein. D genes are given only for firm matches. Not all rows give a size; the values are once, few, many and, for expanded clones, a class.

v_call: TRBV12-3/TRBV12-4; d_call: TRBD2; j_call: TRBJ2-5; clone_size: NA; cdr3_nt: TGTGCCATGAGTCGGGGGGGTACCCAGTACTTC; cdr3_aa: CAMSRGGTQYF
v_call: TRBV6-1; d_call: NA; j_call: TRBJ1-4; clone_size: NA; cdr3_nt: TGTGCCAGCAGGAGAGCCCGTGATGAAAAACTGTTTTTT; cdr3_aa: CASRRARDEKLFF
v_call: TRBV5-1; d_call: TRBD2; j_call: TRBJ2-1; clone_size: NA; cdr3_nt: TGCGCCAGCAGCGCGGGACTAGCGGGACCCGACGAGCAGTTCTTC; cdr3_aa: CASSAGLAGPDEQFF
v_call: TRBV24-1; d_call: TRBD2; j_call: TRBJ2-3; clone_size: few; cdr3_nt: TGTGCCACCAGTGATAAGCGGGGGCCTCTCACAGATACGCAGTATTTT; cdr3_aa: CATSDKRGPLTDTQYF
v_call: TRBV5-1; d_call: TRBD1; j_call: TRBJ2-7; clone_size: NA; cdr3_nt: TGCGCCAGCAGCTTGGATCCAGGGGGCTCCGACGAGCAGTACTTC; cdr3_aa: CASSLDPGGSDEQYF
v_call: TRBV28; d_call: NA; j_call: TRBJ1-3; clone_size: few; cdr3_nt: TGTGCCAGCATGGAAACAGGGTTAAGCTCTGGAAACACCATATATTTT; cdr3_aa: CASMETGLSSGNTIYF
v_call: TRBV2; d_call: TRBD1; j_call: TRBJ2-1; clone_size: NA; cdr3_nt: TGTGCCAGCAGTTTGACGGGACAGGGTGTCCATGAGCAGTTCTTC; cdr3_aa: CASSLTGQGVHEQFF
v_call: TRBV20-1; d_call: TRBD2; j_call: TRBJ2-3; clone_size: NA; cdr3_nt: TGCAGTGCTAGGTCCCTTAGCGGGAGTGGGGCAGATACGCAGTATTTT; cdr3_aa: CSARSLSGSGADTQYF
v_call: TRBV4-3; d_call: NA; j_call: TRBJ2-5; clone_size: few; cdr3_nt: TGCGCCAGCAGCCAATTTACCGGACAAGAGACCCAGTACTTC; cdr3_aa: CASSQFTGQETQYF
v_call: TRBV5-1; d_call: NA; j_call: TRBJ1-2; clone_size: few; cdr3_nt: TGCGCCAGCAGCTCAAGGGACCGCCGAAGCGGCTACACCTTC; cdr3_aa: CASSSRDRRSGYTF
v_call: TRBV6-5; d_call: NA; j_call: TRBJ2-5; clone_size: few; cdr3_nt: TGTGCCAGCAGTTACATCACAGGGTACCAAGAGACCCAGTACTTC; cdr3_aa: CASSYITGYQETQYF
v_call: TRBV7-8; d_call: NA; j_call: TRBJ1-2; clone_size: NA; cdr3_nt: TGTGCCAGCAGCTTAGTACGGGGGCAATGGGACTATGGCTACACCTTC; cdr3_aa: CASSLVRGQWDYGYTF
v_call: TRBV4-1; d_call: NA; j_call: TRBJ2-7; clone_size: few; cdr3_nt: TGCGCCAGCAGCCAAGAGGGGACTCCCTACGAGCAGTACTTC; cdr3_aa: CASSQEGTPYEQYF
v_call: TRBV20-1; d_call: NA; j_call: TRBJ1-6; clone_size: NA; cdr3_nt: TGCAGTGCTAGAGATGAAAGCACAGGGTTAAATTCACCCCTCCACTTT; cdr3_aa: CSARDESTGLNSPLHF
v_call: TRBV5-4; d_call: TRBD2; j_call: TRBJ2-2; clone_size: few; cdr3_nt: TGTGCCAGCAGCTTGGAATTGTCTCTAGCGGGGCTTCACACCGGGGAGCTGTTTTTT; cdr3_aa: CASSLELSLAGLHTGELFF
v_call: TRBV5-1; d_call: TRBD1; j_call: TRBJ1-1; clone_size: many; cdr3_nt: TGCGCCAGCAGCGGCCGGGACAGGGGCAATGCTGAAGCTTTCTTT; cdr3_aa: CASSGRDRGNAEAFF
v_call: TRBV29-1; d_call: TRBD1; j_call: TRBJ1-1; clone_size: few; cdr3_nt: TGCAGCGTTCAGGGGGCTACTGAAGCTTTCTTT; cdr3_aa: CSVQGATEAFF
v_call: TRBV5-6; d_call: TRBD1; j_call: TRBJ1-2; clone_size: few; cdr3_nt: TGTGCCAGCAGCTCAGCCAGGGGGCTAGGCTACACCTTC; cdr3_aa: CASSSARGLGYTF
v_call: TRBV6-5; d_call: NA; j_call: TRBJ1-2; clone_size: few; cdr3_nt: TGTGCCAGCAGTTACGACCGTTTTAACCGGGACTATGGCTACACCTTC; cdr3_aa: CASSYDRFNRDYGYTF
v_call: TRBV6-1; d_call: TRBD1; j_call: TRBJ2-7; clone_size: NA; cdr3_nt: TGTGCCAGCAGCTTTGACAGGGTACGGGGCGAGCAGTACTTC; cdr3_aa: CASSFDRVRGEQYF
v_call: TRBV7-2; d_call: TRBD1; j_call: TRBJ2-7; clone_size: NA; cdr3_nt: TGTGCCAGCAGCTACGGGACAGGGACGTTCTACGAGCAGTACTTC; cdr3_aa: CASSYGTGTFYEQYF
v_call: TRBV7-9; d_call: NA; j_call: TRBJ1-5; clone_size: NA; cdr3_nt: TGTGCCAGCAGCTTTTCGGACCGATCGGGGCCCCAGCATTTT; cdr3_aa: CASSFSDRSGPQHF
v_call: TRBV20-1; d_call: NA; j_call: TRBJ2-1; clone_size: few; cdr3_nt: TGCAGTGCTAGAGATATTCAGGGTCCAACCTACAATGAGCAGTTCTTC; cdr3_aa: CSARDIQGPTYNEQFF
v_call: TRBV19; d_call: TRBD2; j_call: TRBJ2-1; clone_size: NA; cdr3_nt: TGTGCCAGTACCGGACTAGCGGGAAAATCGGTTTCCTACAATGAGCAGTTCTTC; cdr3_aa: CASTGLAGKSVSYNEQFF
v_call: TRBV5-6; d_call: NA; j_call: TRBJ2-2; clone_size: NA; cdr3_nt: TGTGCCAGCAGCCCTAGGACAGAAGCGAACACCGGGGAGCTGTTTTTT; cdr3_aa: CASSPRTEANTGELFF
v_call: TRBV27; d_call: NA; j_call: TRBJ2-7; clone_size: NA; cdr3_nt: TGTGCCAGCAGTTTAGTAGCGACACCCTCCTACGAGCAGTACTTC; cdr3_aa: CASSLVATPSYEQYF
v_call: TRBV12-3/TRBV12-4; d_call: TRBD1; j_call: TRBJ2-4; clone_size: many; cdr3_nt: TGTGCCAGCAGTTCACGGACAGGGCTAGCCAAAAACATTCAGTACTTC; cdr3_aa: CASSSRTGLAKNIQYF
v_call: TRBV29-1; d_call: NA; j_call: TRBJ2-2; clone_size: NA; cdr3_nt: TGCAGCGTGGGGGGGCACCCGAACACCGGGGAGCTGTTTTTT; cdr3_aa: CSVGGHPNTGELFF
v_call: TRBV12-3/TRBV12-4; d_call: TRBD2; j_call: TRBJ2-1; clone_size: few; cdr3_nt: TGTGCCAGCAGTTTAACGAATAGCGGGAGTTATGAGCAGTTCTTC; cdr3_aa: CASSLTNSGSYEQFF
v_call: TRBV7-3; d_call: NA; j_call: TRBJ1-6; clone_size: few; cdr3_nt: TGTGCCAGCAGCTTAAGATCCGGGAAGGGAGGCGTTAATTCACCCCTCCACTTT; cdr3_aa: CASSLRSGKGGVNSPLHF
v_call: TRBV4-1; d_call: NA; j_call: TRBJ2-7; clone_size: NA; cdr3_nt: TGCGCCAGCAGCCACACGCCGGGGGGCCCCTACGAGCAGTACTTC; cdr3_aa: CASSHTPGGPYEQYF
v_call: TRBV11-1; d_call: NA; j_call: TRBJ1-1; clone_size: few; cdr3_nt: TGTGCCAGCAGCTTAGACAGGCTACGGAAAGCTTTCTTT; cdr3_aa: CASSLDRLRKAFF
v_call: TRBV7-3; d_call: NA; j_call: TRBJ2-3; clone_size: few; cdr3_nt: TGTGCCAGCAGCTTAAATAGCAGGGGCACAGATACGCAGTATTTT; cdr3_aa: CASSLNSRGTDTQYF
v_call: TRBV29-1; d_call: TRBD2; j_call: TRBJ2-1; clone_size: few; cdr3_nt: TGCAGCGCTTCTATCGGACTAGTAGGCAATGAGCAGTTCTTC; cdr3_aa: CSASIGLVGNEQFF
v_call: TRBV12-3/TRBV12-4; d_call: NA; j_call: TRBJ2-1; clone_size: few; cdr3_nt: TGTGCCAGCAGTTTACCGGGACTCCAACTCAATTACTACAATGAGCAGTTCTTC; cdr3_aa: CASSLPGLQLNYYNEQFF
v_call: TRBV5-1; d_call: NA; j_call: TRBJ1-1; clone_size: many; cdr3_nt: TGCGCCAGCAGCTTGGCTGCAGGGCTGAACACTGAAGCTTTCTTT; cdr3_aa: CASSLAAGLNTEAFF
v_call: TRBV18; d_call: NA; j_call: TRBJ2-7; clone_size: NA; cdr3_nt: TGTGCCAGCTCACCCCAAGGACGGTTTTACGAGCAGTACTTC; cdr3_aa: CASSPQGRFYEQYF
v_call: TRBV5-1; d_call: TRBD1; j_call: TRBJ2-7; clone_size: few; cdr3_nt: TGCGCCAGCAGCGTCGGACAGGGGGCGGGCGAGCAGTACTTC; cdr3_aa: CASSVGQGAGEQYF
v_call: TRBV12-3/TRBV12-4; d_call: NA; j_call: TRBJ2-1; clone_size: few; cdr3_nt: TGTGCCAGCAGTTTCTCTATAGGGAGAGCCTCCTACAATGAGCAGTTCTTC; cdr3_aa: CASSFSIGRASYNEQFF
v_call: TRBV12-3/TRBV12-4; d_call: NA; j_call: TRBJ1-1; clone_size: many; cdr3_nt: TGTGCCAGCAGTTTAGCCCGTCCTGAAGCTTTCTTT; cdr3_aa: CASSLARPEAFF
v_call: TRBV6-2/TRBV6-3; d_call: NA; j_call: TRBJ2-2; clone_size: NA; cdr3_nt: TGTGCCAGCAGTTACCAAGGGAGAACCGGGGAGCTGTTTTTT; cdr3_aa: CASSYQGRTGELFF
v_call: TRBV19; d_call: NA; j_call: TRBJ2-1; clone_size: once; cdr3_nt: TGTGCCAGTAGTATAGGTGCGGATGTGCAGTTCTTC; cdr3_aa: CASSIGADVQFF
v_call: TRBV6-5; d_call: TRBD2; j_call: TRBJ2-1; clone_size: NA; cdr3_nt: TGTGCCAGCAGTTACGGGACTAGCGGGAGTGAGCAGTTCTTC; cdr3_aa: CASSYGTSGSEQFF
v_call: TRBV5-1; d_call: TRBD1; j_call: TRBJ2-2; clone_size: many; cdr3_nt: TGCGCCAGCAGCTTCCGGGACAGGGAGAGTACCGGGGAGCTGTTTTTT; cdr3_aa: CASSFRDRESTGELFF
v_call: TRBV6-5; d_call: TRBD1; j_call: TRBJ2-5; clone_size: NA; cdr3_nt: TGTGCCAGCAGTTCACAGGGGTTTGAGACCCAGTACTTC; cdr3_aa: CASSSQGFETQYF
v_call: TRBV7-9; d_call: NA; j_call: TRBJ1-4; clone_size: NA; cdr3_nt: TGTGCCAGCAGCTTAGCCTGGAATGAAAAACTGTTTTTT; cdr3_aa: CASSLAWNEKLFF
v_call: TRBV10-3; d_call: NA; j_call: TRBJ1-2; clone_size: few; cdr3_nt: TGTGCCATCAGTGAGTTAGCGTCAGTAACGCCTAACTATGGCTACACCTTC; cdr3_aa: CAISELASVTPNYGYTF
v_call: TRBV12-3/TRBV12-4; d_call: NA; j_call: TRBJ2-7; clone_size: many; cdr3_nt: TGTGCCAGCAGTGGCGGACATAGCTCCTACGAGCAGTACTTC; cdr3_aa: CASSGGHSSYEQYF
v_call: TRBV7-9; d_call: NA; j_call: TRBJ2-7; clone_size: NA; cdr3_nt: TGTGCCAGAACCCGGGGGAGCCCGCCCCTCGAGCAGTACTTC; cdr3_aa: CARTRGSPPLEQYF
v_call: TRBV12-3/TRBV12-4; d_call: TRBD2; j_call: TRBJ2-5; clone_size: NA; cdr3_nt: TGTGCCAGCACTACCCTAGCGGGGGCCCCCCGAGAGACCCAGTACTTC; cdr3_aa: CASTTLAGAPRETQYF
v_call: TRBV12-3/TRBV12-4; d_call: NA; j_call: TRBJ1-1; clone_size: many; cdr3_nt: TGTGCCAGCAGTTTTTTATGGGCGGACGTCCACACTGAAGCTTTCTTT; cdr3_aa: CASSFLWADVHTEAFF
v_call: TRBV5-4; d_call: TRBD2; j_call: TRBJ2-2; clone_size: few; cdr3_nt: TGTGCCAGCAGCTTGGCAGCGGGGGGGCCCGGGGAGCTGTTTTTT; cdr3_aa: CASSLAAGGPGELFF
v_call: TRBV6-4; d_call: NA; j_call: TRBJ1-1; clone_size: few; cdr3_nt: TGTGCCAGCAGCGCGACGGGTGGGAACACTGAAGCTTTCTTT; cdr3_aa: CASSATGGNTEAFF
v_call: TRBV25-1; d_call: TRBD1; j_call: TRBJ2-7; clone_size: few; cdr3_nt: TGTGCCAGCAGTGAAAGGGGACAGGACTACGAGCAGTACTTC; cdr3_aa: CASSERGQDYEQYF
v_call: TRBV9; d_call: NA; j_call: TRBJ1-3; clone_size: few; cdr3_nt: TGTGCCAGCAGCGTGAACAGGGCTGGAAACACCATATATTTT; cdr3_aa: CASSVNRAGNTIYF
v_call: TRBV5-4; d_call: NA; j_call: TRBJ2-1; clone_size: NA; cdr3_nt: TGTGCCAGCAGCTTGGGGAACGGCCTCAATGAGCAGTTCTTC; cdr3_aa: CASSLGNGLNEQFF
v_call: TRBV27; d_call: NA; j_call: TRBJ2-4; clone_size: NA; cdr3_nt: TGTGCCAGCAGTTTATCGGGGGGCGCTTGGGACATTCAGTACTTC; cdr3_aa: CASSLSGGAWDIQYF